This is a list of T cell receptor beta chains from one sample in a study of neoadjuvant nivolumab and ipilimumab in lung cancer. The method was immunoSEQ multiplex PCR; TCRdb's version includes in-frame clones alone and lacks a portion of them. This table has about 38,000 clones, 85% to 90% appearing once. The sequences come from peripheral blood, collected before neoadjuvant nivolumab, alone or with ipilimumab. These receptor sequences come from an adult with non-small cell lung cancer. CDR3s include the opening cysteine and the closing phenylalanine or tryptophan. D genes are given only for firm matches. The size entry is marked missing in some rows and otherwise reads once, few, many or a size class.

d_gene | j_gene | v_gene | abundance | CDR3nt | CDR3aa
TRBD2 | TRBJ2-3 | TRBV4-2 | - | TGTGCCAGCAGCCAGCTAGCGGGGGGCACAGATACGCAGTATTTT | CASSQLAGGTDTQYF
- | TRBJ1-1 | TRBV19 | - | TGTGCCAGTTCCTCGTGGGCAGGGCCTAAGGACACTGAAGCTTTCTTT | CASSSWAGPKDTEAFF
- | TRBJ1-4 | TRBV7-9 | - | TGTGCCAGCAGCTTAGATGCAGGTCGTGAAAAACTGTTTTTT | CASSLDAGREKLFF
TRBD1 | TRBJ2-7 | TRBV7-9 | - | TGTGCCAGCAGCTCACATCCGGGACAGGGCAACCCAGACTACGAGCAGTACTTC | CASSSHPGQGNPDYEQYF
- | TRBJ1-1 | TRBV29-1 | - | TGCAGCGTCGCACAGATGAACACTGAAGCTTTCTTT | CSVAQMNTEAFF
TRBD2 | TRBJ2-7 | TRBV10-2 | - | TGCGCCAGCAGTGAGTCCAGCGGGAGGGGGTACGAGCAGTACTTC | CASSESSGRGYEQYF
TRBD1 | TRBJ2-7 | TRBV10-2 | - | TGCGCCAGCAAGGGACAGGGCTCCTACGAGCAGTACTTC | CASKGQGSYEQYF
- | TRBJ2-7 | TRBV7-9 | - | TGTGCCAGCAGCGGGAGCCCCACCTACGAGCAGTACTTC | CASSGSPTYEQYF
TRBD1 | TRBJ1-2 | TRBV27 | - | TGTGCCAGCAGTTTCCGTTTGGACAGGAAATATGGCTACACCTTC | CASSFRLDRKYGYTF
- | TRBJ1-5 | TRBV10-3 | - | TGTGCCGCCGCGACAGATAGCAATCAGCCCCAGCATTTT | CAAATDSNQPQHF
- | TRBJ2-5 | TRBV6-5 | - | TGTGCCAGCAGTTATAGGGACATCTCCCAAGAGACCCAGTACTTC | CASSYRDISQETQYF
TRBD2 | TRBJ2-2 | TRBV7-9 | - | TGTGCCAGCCTTGGGGGGATAGCGGGCCCGACCGGGGAGCTGTTTTTT | CASLGGIAGPTGELFF
- | TRBJ2-3 | TRBV2 | - | TGTGCCAGCAGTGAATGGTGGTCAGATACGCAGTATTTT | CASSEWWSDTQYF
- | TRBJ2-2 | TRBV7-9 | - | TGTGCCAGCAGCAGTGGAACCGGGGAGCTGTTTTTT | CASSSGTGELFF
TRBD1 | TRBJ2-7 | TRBV5-4 | - | TGTGCCAGCAGCCCCGGGACAGCCCCGGAGGAGCAGTACTTC | CASSPGTAPEEQYF
- | TRBJ2-1 | TRBV6-1 | - | TGTGCCAGCGTAAGGGGGAGCTCCTACAATGAGCAGTTCTTC | CASVRGSSYNEQFF
- | TRBJ2-3 | TRBV25-1 | - | TGTGCCAGCAGTGAAGGAAAGAACACAGATACGCAGTATTTT | CASSEGKNTDTQYF
TRBD1 | TRBJ1-4 | TRBV5-1 | once | TGCGCCAGCAGCTTGGTCCCGGACAGGGTCCTTAATGAAAAACTGTTTTTT | CASSLVPDRVLNEKLFF